What follows are 2 T cell receptor beta chains derived from one specimen sequenced in a study of tumor-infiltrating lymphocytes in primary liver carcinoma. With around 520 ng total RNA as template and a constant-region primer, TCR beta cDNA was made. Construction of TCR beta libraries relied on three successive nested multiplex PCR rounds employing slightly modified ARM-PCR. Running 10 cycles apiece, the first two PCR rounds relied on TRBV1-TRBV30 forward primers together with a C-beta reverse primer. Each CDR3 protein gets one entry after TCRdb re-called the multiplex PCR reads with MiXCR. This table holds fewer than 250,000 distinct CDR3 sequences, roughly two thirds found once. The authors took blood RNA from unsorted whole blood and also extracted germline DNA. What was sequenced was peripheral blood. Receptors were obtained from a woman aged 60-75 years with primary liver carcinoma and hepatitis B virus infection.

A note on this clonotype: One end of the junction fails to match germline, which may point to a read error. The chain carries TRBV7-9 and TRBJ1-2; D may be TRBD1 (6 bases). This CDR3 has 15 amino acids. The V gene's germline CDR1 is SEHNR and CDR2 FQNEAQ (reference sequence). Here the CDR3 DNA reads TGTGCCAGCAGCTTAACCCCAGGGGAGGGCTATGGCTACATCTTC. Amino acid sequence: CASSLTPGEGYGYIF.

About this clonotype itself: This may be a read error: a much more frequent sequence differs by one nucleotide. This chain uses TRBV7-8 with TRBJ2-3; TRBD2 matches at 7 bases. CDR3 length: 17 amino acids. CDR1 is SGHVS, CDR2 FQNEAQ, per germline. Unmatched junction bases numbered 17, after V lost 7 bases and J lost 4 bases. As DNA, the CDR3 is TGTGCCAGCATCCCCCATATAGGCGGGAGATTCGCAGATACGCAGTATTTT. Translation gives CASIPHIGGRFADTQYF.